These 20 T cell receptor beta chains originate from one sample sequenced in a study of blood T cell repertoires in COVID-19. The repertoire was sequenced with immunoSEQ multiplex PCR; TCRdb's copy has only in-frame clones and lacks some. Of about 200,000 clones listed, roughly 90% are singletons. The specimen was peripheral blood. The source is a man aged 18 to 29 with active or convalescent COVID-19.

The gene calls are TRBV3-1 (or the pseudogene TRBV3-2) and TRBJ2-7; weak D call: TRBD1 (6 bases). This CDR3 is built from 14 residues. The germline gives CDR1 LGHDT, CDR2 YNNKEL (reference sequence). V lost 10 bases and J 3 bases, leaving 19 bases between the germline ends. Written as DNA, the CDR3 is TGTGCCACCTCGACCGGGACATCTTACTACGAGCAGTACTTC. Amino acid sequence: CATSTGTSYYEQYF.

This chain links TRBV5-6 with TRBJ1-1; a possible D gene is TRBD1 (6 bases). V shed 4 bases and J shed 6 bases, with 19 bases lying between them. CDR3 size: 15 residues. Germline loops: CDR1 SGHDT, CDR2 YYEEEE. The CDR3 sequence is CASSPVGRGVAEAFF. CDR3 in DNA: TGTGCCAGCAGCCCCGTGGGGAGGGGGGTGGCTGAAGCTTTCTTT.

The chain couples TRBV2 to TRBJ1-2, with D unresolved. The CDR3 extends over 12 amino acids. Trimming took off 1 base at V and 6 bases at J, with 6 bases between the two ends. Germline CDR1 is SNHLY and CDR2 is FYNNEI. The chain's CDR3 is CASSEEQDGYTF. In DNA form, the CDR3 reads TGTGCCAGCAGTGAAGAGCAGGATGGCTACACCTTC.

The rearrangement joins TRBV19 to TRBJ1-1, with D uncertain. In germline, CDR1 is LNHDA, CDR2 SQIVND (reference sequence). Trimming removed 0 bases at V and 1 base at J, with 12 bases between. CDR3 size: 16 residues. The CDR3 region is CASSIDLYLPNTEAFF. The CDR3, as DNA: TGTGCCAGTAGTATAGATCTATATCTCCCGAACACTGAAGCTTTCTTT.

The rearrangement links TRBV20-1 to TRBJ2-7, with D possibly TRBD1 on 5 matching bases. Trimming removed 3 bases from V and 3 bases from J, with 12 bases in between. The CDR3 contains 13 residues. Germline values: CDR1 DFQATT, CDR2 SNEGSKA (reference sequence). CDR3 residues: CSASTDKDYEQYF. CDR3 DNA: TGCAGTGCTAGTACGGACAAGGACTACGAGCAGTACTTC.

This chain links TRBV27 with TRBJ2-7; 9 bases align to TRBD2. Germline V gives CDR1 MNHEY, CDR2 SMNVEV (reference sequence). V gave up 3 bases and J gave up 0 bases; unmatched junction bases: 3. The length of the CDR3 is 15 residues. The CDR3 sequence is CASSFSGGHSYEQYF. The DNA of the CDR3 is TGTGCCAGCAGTTTTAGCGGGGGCCACTCCTACGAGCAGTACTTC.

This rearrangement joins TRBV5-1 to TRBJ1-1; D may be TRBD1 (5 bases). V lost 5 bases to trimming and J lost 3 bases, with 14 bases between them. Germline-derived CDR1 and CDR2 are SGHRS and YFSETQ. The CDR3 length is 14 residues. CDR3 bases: TGCGCCAGCAGTTCAAGTGGGGGGGACACTGAAGCTTTCTTT. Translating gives CASSSSGGDTEAFF.

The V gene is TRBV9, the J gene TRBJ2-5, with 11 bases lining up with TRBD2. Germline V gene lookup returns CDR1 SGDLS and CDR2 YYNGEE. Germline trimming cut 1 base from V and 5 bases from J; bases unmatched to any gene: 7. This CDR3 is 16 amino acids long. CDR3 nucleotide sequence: TGTGCCAGCAGCGTACTAGCGGGGGGTCGGTTGGAGACCCAGTACTTC. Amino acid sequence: CASSVLAGGRLETQYF.

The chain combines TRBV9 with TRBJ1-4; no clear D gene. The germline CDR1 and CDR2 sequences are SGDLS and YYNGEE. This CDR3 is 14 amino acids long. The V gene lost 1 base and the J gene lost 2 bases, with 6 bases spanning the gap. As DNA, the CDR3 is TGTGCCAGCAGCGTAAGCGGGACTAATGAAAAACTGTTTTTT. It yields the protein CASSVSGTNEKLFF.

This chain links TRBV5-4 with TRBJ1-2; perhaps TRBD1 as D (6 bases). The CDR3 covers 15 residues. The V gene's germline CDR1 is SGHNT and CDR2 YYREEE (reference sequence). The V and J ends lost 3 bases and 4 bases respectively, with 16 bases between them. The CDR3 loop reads CASSSQQEGGYGYTF. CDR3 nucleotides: TGTGCCAGCAGCTCTCAACAGGAAGGGGGCTATGGCTACACCTTC. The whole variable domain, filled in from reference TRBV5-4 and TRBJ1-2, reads ETGVTQSPTHLIKTRGQQVTLRCSSQSGHNTVSWYQQALGQGPQFIFQYYREEENGRGNFPPRFSGLQFPNYSSELNVNALELDDSALYLCASSSQQEGGYGYTFGSGTRLTVV.

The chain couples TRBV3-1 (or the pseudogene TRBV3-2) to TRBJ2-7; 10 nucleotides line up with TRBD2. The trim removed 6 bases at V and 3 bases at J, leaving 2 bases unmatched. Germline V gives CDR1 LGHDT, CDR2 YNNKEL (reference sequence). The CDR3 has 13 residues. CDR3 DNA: TGTGCCAGCAGACGGACTAGCGGCTACGAGCAGTACTTC. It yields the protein CASRRTSGYEQYF.

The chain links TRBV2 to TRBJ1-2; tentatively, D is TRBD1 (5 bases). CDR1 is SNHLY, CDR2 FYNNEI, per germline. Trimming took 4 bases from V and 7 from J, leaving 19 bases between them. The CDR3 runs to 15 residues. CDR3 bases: TGTGCCAGCAGTGGGGGAGTAGGGACTTTTGGTGGCTACACCTTC. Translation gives CASSGGVGTFGGYTF.

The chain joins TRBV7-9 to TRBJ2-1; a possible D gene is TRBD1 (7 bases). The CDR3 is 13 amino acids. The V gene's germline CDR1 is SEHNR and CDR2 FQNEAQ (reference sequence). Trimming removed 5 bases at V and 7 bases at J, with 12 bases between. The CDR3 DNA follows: TGTGCCAGCAGCGGCGGGACAGCGAATGAGCAGTTCTTC. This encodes CASSGGTANEQFF.

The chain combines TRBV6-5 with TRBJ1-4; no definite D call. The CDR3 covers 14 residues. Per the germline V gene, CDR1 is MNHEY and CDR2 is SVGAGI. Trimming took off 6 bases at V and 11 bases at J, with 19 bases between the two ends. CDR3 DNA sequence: TGTGCCAGCAGCGCCAGTGGCCTGGCGGAGAAACTGTTTTTT. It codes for CASSASGLAEKLFF.

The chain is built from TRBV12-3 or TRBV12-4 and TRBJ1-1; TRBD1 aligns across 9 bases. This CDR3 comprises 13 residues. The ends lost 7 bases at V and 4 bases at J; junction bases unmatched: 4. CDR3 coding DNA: TGTGCCAGCAAACAGGGGGCCTTCACTGAAGCTTTCTTT. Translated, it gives CASKQGAFTEAFF.

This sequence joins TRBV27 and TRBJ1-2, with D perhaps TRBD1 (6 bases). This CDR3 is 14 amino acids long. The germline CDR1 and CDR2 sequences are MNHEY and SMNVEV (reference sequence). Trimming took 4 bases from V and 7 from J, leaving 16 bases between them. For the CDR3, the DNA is TGTGCCAGCAGTTGGGTACGGGGGGCGCCTGGCTACACCTTC. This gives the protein CASSWVRGAPGYTF.

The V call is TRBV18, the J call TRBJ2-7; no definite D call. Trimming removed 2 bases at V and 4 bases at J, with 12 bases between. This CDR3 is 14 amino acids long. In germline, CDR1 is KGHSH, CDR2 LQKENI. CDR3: CASSPSSDSYEQYF. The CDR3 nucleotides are TGTGCCAGCTCACCATCCTCTGACTCTTACGAGCAGTACTTC. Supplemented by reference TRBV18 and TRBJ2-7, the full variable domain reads NAGVMQNPRHLVRRRGQEARLRCSPMKGHSHVYWYRQLPEEGLKFMVYLQKENIIDESGMPKERFSAEFPKEGPSILRIQQVVRGDSAAYFCASSPSSDSYEQYFGPGTRLTVT.

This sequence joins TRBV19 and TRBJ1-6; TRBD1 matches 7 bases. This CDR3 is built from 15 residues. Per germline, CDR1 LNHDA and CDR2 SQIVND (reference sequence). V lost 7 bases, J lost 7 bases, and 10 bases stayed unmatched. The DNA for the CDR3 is TGTGCCAGTACCGAGGGACAGTCTCGAAATTCACCCCTCCACTTT. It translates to CASTEGQSRNSPLHF. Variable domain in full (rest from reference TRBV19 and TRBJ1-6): DGGITQSPKYLFRKEGQNVTLSCEQNLNHDAMYWYRQDPGQGLRLIYYSQIVNDFQKGDIAEGYSVSREKKESFPLTVTSAQKNPTAFYLCASTEGQSRNSPLHFGNGTRLTVT.

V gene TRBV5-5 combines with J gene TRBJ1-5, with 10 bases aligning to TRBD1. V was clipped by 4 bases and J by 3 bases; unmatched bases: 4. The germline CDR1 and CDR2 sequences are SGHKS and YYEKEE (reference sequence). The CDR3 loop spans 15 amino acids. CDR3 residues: CASSRDRGINQPQHF. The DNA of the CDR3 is TGTGCCAGCAGCCGGGACAGGGGTATCAATCAGCCCCAGCATTTT.

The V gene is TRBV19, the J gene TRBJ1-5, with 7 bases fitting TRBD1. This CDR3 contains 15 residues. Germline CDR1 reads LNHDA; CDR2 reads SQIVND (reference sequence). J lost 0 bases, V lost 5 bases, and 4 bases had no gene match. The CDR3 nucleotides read TGTGCCAGTAGTGAGGGGGCGTATAGCAATCAGCCCCAGCATTTT. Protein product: CASSEGAYSNQPQHF.